Presented here are 21 T cell receptor beta chains from one specimen sequenced in a study of CD8+ T cells in alopecia areata. RNA was extracted and reverse transcribed into cDNA as the sequencing template. The assay was immunoSEQ multiplex PCR, and TCRdb's table has in-frame clones only and misses some. Here the sample spans about 150,000 clones, approximately 65% being singletons. The sample comprised CD8+ T cells sorted from blood. All receptors derive from a human donor in good health.

A few counts support this clone. The rearrangement joins TRBV5-1 to TRBJ2-2; possibly TRBD2 for D (6 bases). The germline V and J ends were trimmed by 10 bases and 2 bases, with 12 bases remaining between them. The germline V gene encodes CDR1 SGHRS and CDR2 YFSETQ. CDR3 length: 13 residues. CDR3 coding DNA: TGCGCCGTAGGGGACTCCAACACCGGGGAGCTGTTTTTT. Translating it yields CAVGDSNTGELFF.

V gene TRBV2 combines with J gene TRBJ2-1; 9 nucleotides line up with TRBD2. In germline, CDR1 is SNHLY, CDR2 FYNNEI. The CDR3 has 13 residues. The V gene end was trimmed by 8 bases and the J gene end by 5 bases; junction bases not matched to a gene: 4. The CDR3 DNA follows: TGTGCCAGCGGGAGCGGGAGGAACAATGAGCAGTTCTTC. It yields the protein CASGSGRNNEQFF.

V and J are TRBV14 and TRBJ2-5, with D possibly being TRBD1 or TRBD2 (5 bases each). Per germline, CDR1 SGHDN and CDR2 FVKESK. The CDR3 is 15 residues long. The V end lost 3 bases, the J end lost 4 bases, and 15 bases lay between the germline ends. CDR3 DNA: TGTGCCAGCAGCCACAGGCAGGGAGCGGCAGAGACCCAGTACTTC. Amino acid sequence: CASSHRQGAAETQYF.

The rearrangement links TRBV19 to TRBJ1-5; D gene ambiguous. Germline loops: CDR1 LNHDA, CDR2 SQIVND (reference sequence). Between the trimmed V and J ends, which lost 5 bases and 4 bases, there was a span of 6 bases. The CDR3 spans 12 residues. CDR3 bases: TGTGCCAGTAGTGGTCAGAATCAGCCCCAGCATTTT. This sequence encodes CASSGQNQPQHF.

The CDR3 loop is CASQGGQGPYEQYF. CDR3 bases: TGTGCCAGCCAGGGCGGACAGGGCCCCTACGAGCAGTACTTC. The gene calls are TRBV19 and TRBJ2-7; 8 bases are a match to TRBD1. After removal of 9 bases from V and 2 bases from J, the junction contained 9 bases not matched to a gene. The CDR3 runs 14 residues. Germline V gene data show CDR1 as LNHDA and CDR2 as SQIVND (reference sequence).

The chain has TRBV6-5 and TRBJ2-1; the D is unclear. V lost 9 bases, J lost 1 base, and 4 bases lay in between. The CDR3 is 11 residues long. Germline V lookup: CDR1 MNHEY, CDR2 SVGAGI. The DNA of the CDR3 is TGTGCCAGTCGTTCCTACAATGAGCAGTTCTTC. Its protein product is CASRSYNEQFF.

The chain recombines TRBV29-1 with TRBJ2-7, with no clear D. The CDR3 loop spans 12 amino acids. Trimming took off 4 bases at V and 8 bases at J, with 15 bases between the two ends. Germline V gene sequence: CDR1 SQVTM, CDR2 ANQGSEA. CDR3 sequence (DNA): TGCAGCGTTGGTGTAACTTACCTCAAGCAGTACTTC. It is translated as CSVGVTYLKQYF.

The rearrangement links TRBV29-1 to TRBJ2-7; the D is unclear. The CDR3 is made up of 11 amino acids. V shed 5 bases and J shed 3 bases, with 8 bases lying between them. Germline CDR1 SQVTM, CDR2 ANQGSEA. The CDR3 nucleotides are TGCAGCGTTCTCTCGCGCTACGAGCAGTACTTC. Amino acid sequence: CSVLSRYEQYF.

This clone was picked up a small number of times. Relative to the germline gene, one junction end is altered; a read error may explain this. The rearrangement joins TRBV28 to TRBJ2-4; a possible D gene is TRBD2 (6 bases). This CDR3 comprises 12 residues. Germline lookup yields CDR1 MDHEN and CDR2 SYDVKM. The CDR3 DNA reads as TGTGCCAGCAGTCCAGGAGGGCGGTGGCGGTCTTTC. The encoded protein is CASSPGGRWRSF.

CDR3 region: CASSVGTGWHEQYF. For the CDR3, the DNA is TGTGCCAGCAGCGTTGGGACAGGGTGGCACGAGCAGTACTTC. V is TRBV5-6 and J is TRBJ2-7, with 9 nucleotides matching TRBD1. This CDR3 has 14 amino acids. Germline loops: CDR1 SGHDT, CDR2 YYEEEE. Trimming took 4 bases from V and 5 from J; bases not matched to a gene: 7. The full variable domain, completed using reference TRBV5-6 and TRBJ2-7, is DAGVTQSPTHLIKTRGQQVTLRCSPKSGHDTVSWYQQALGQGPQFIFQYYEEEERQRGNFPDRFSGHQFPNYSSELNVNALLLGDSALYLCASSVGTGWHEQYFGPGTRLTVT.

The rearrangement uses TRBV6-5 and TRBJ2-5, with 10 bases fitting TRBD1. Germline V lookup: CDR1 MNHEY, CDR2 SVGAGI. This CDR3 comprises 14 residues. Losses at the gene ends were 4 bases for V and 2 bases for J; bases not matched to a gene: 1. The CDR3 bases are TGTGCCAGCAGTTGGACAGGGGGGCAAGAGACCCAGTACTTC. This translates into CASSWTGGQETQYF.

On this clone itself: The same CDR3 is also encoded by other DNA sequences in this sample. V usage is TRBV9 and J usage is TRBJ2-2; the D is unclear. Trimming pared 4 bases from V and 4 bases from J, leaving 2 bases between. Looked up from germline, CDR1 is SGDLS and CDR2 is YYNGEE. This CDR3 spans 11 amino acids. The CDR3 loop reads CASSRTGELFF. The CDR3 DNA follows: TGTGCCAGCAGCCGCACCGGGGAGCTGTTTTTT.

The chain links TRBV6-5 to TRBJ2-2; no firm D call. The V gene's germline CDR1 is MNHEY and CDR2 SVGAGI. With 6 bases removed from V and 3 bases from J, the gap between germline ends came to 14 bases. The CDR3 loop spans 15 amino acids. Here the CDR3 reads CASSKTQRDTGELFF. As DNA, the CDR3 is TGTGCCAGCAGCAAAACCCAGAGAGACACCGGGGAGCTGTTTTTT.

The chain is built from TRBV27 and TRBJ1-2, with D perhaps TRBD1 (6 bases). CDR1 MNHEY and CDR2 SMNVEV come from the germline V gene (reference sequence). The V and J ends lost 4 bases and 8 bases respectively, with 20 bases between them. The CDR3 consists of 15 residues. DNA for the CDR3: TGTGCCAGCAGTTCATACAGGGAGACGGAGGAAGGCTACACCTTC. Translating it yields CASSSYRETEEGYTF.

This sequence joins TRBV30 and TRBJ2-3; tentatively, D is TRBD1 or TRBD2 (5 bases each). Trimming removed 5 bases at V and 1 base at J, with 13 bases between. The CDR3 has 14 amino acids. The V gene's germline CDR1 is GTSNPN and CDR2 SVGIG (reference sequence). As DNA, the CDR3 is TGTGCCTGGGGTTCCGGGACCGGCACAGATACGCAGTATTTT. This sequence encodes CAWGSGTGTDTQYF.

The genes are TRBV7-9 and TRBJ2-5; D is possibly TRBD2 (5 bases). The CDR3 extends over 16 amino acids. Germline values: CDR1 SEHNR, CDR2 FQNEAQ (reference sequence). V lost 4 bases and J 3 bases, leaving 18 bases between the germline ends. CDR3 sequence (DNA): TGTGCCAGCAGCTCCCCACTAGAGTTGCCCAAAGAGACCCAGTACTTC. It is translated as CASSSPLELPKETQYF. The full variable domain, in which reference TRBV7-9 and TRBJ2-5 provide the parts outside the CDR3, is DTGVSQNPRHKITKRGQNVTFRCDPISEHNRLYWYRQTLGQGPEFLTYFQNEAQLEKSRLLSDRFSAERPKGSFSTLEIQRTEQGDSAMYLCASSSPLELPKETQYFGPGTRLLVL.

The V call is TRBV6-5, the J call TRBJ2-3, with a possible D match to TRBD1 (7 bases). This CDR3 contains 15 residues. CDR1 MNHEY and CDR2 SVGAGI come from the germline V gene. Trimming stripped 6 bases from V and 0 bases from J, with 13 bases between. CDR3 sequence (DNA): TGTGCCAGCAGCGGAGGGACAGACAGCACAGATACGCAGTATTTT. Translating it yields CASSGGTDSTDTQYF.

This clone occurred a few times. Here the CDR3 reads CASRVREGNQPQHF. The CDR3 DNA sequence: TGTGCCAGCAGGGTACGTGAGGGCAATCAGCCCCAGCATTTT. The V call is TRBV6-5, the J call TRBJ1-5, with no clear D. CDR3 length: 14 amino acids. The germline V gene has CDR1 MNHEY and CDR2 SVGAGI. Trimming removed 6 bases at V and 2 bases at J, with 11 bases between.

The chain links TRBV30 to TRBJ1-1; the D gene is possibly TRBD1 (6 bases). Trimming pared 3 bases from V and 1 base from J, leaving 9 bases between. Germline CDR1 and CDR2: GTSNPN and SVGIG (reference sequence). This CDR3 spans 13 amino acids. In DNA form, the CDR3 reads TGTGCCTGGAGAGAAGGGGGGAACACTGAAGCTTTCTTT. Its translation is CAWREGGNTEAFF. The full variable domain, its missing parts supplied by reference TRBV30 and TRBJ1-1, is SQTIHQWPATLVQPVGSPLSLECTVEGTSNPNLYWYRQAAGRGLQLLFYSVGIGQISSEVPQNLSASRPQDRQFILSSKKLLLSDSGFYLCAWREGGNTEAFFGQGTRLTVV.

Only a few counts were recorded for this clone. DNA for the CDR3: TGTGCCATCAGTGACTCACCGATCACCGGGGAGCTGTTTTTT. Translation gives CAISDSPITGELFF. V usage is TRBV10-3 and J usage is TRBJ2-2; D remains unclear. The V end was cut by 3 bases, the J end by 4 bases, with 9 bases between. Germline V gives CDR1 ENHRY, CDR2 SYGVKD. CDR3 length: 14 residues.

V is TRBV2 and J is TRBJ1-1; weak D call: TRBD1 (6 bases). The germline gives CDR1 SNHLY, CDR2 FYNNEI. The CDR3 is 12 amino acids. V lost 10 bases and J 2 bases, leaving 11 bases between the germline ends. The CDR3 protein is CATPTGNTEAFF. The CDR3 nucleotides read TGTGCCACCCCGACAGGAAACACTGAAGCTTTCTTT.